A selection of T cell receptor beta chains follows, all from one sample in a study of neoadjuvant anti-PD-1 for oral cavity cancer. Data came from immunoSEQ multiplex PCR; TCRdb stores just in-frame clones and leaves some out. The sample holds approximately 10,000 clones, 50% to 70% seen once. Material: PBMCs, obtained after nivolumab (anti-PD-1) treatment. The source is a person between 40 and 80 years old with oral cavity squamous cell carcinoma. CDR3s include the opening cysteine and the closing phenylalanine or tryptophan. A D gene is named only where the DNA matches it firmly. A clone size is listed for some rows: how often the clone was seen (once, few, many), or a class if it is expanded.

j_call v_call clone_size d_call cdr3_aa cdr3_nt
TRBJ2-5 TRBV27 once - CASSSRQLKGETQYF TGTGCCAGCAGTTCCCGACAGTTGAAAGGGGAGACCCAGTACTTC
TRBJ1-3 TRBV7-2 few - CASSPTGNTIYF TGTGCCAGCAGCCCCACGGGGAACACCATATATTTT
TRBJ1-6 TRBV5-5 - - CASSTTGLVNYNSPLHF TGTGCCAGCAGCACTACAGGCCTCGTGAACTATAATTCACCCCTCCACTTT
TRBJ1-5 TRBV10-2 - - CASSEGNQPQHF TGCGCCAGCAGTGAGGGGAATCAGCCCCAGCATTTT
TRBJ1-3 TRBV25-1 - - CASRGPLERIYF TGTGCCAGCAGGGGCCCCCTAGAACGAATATATTTT
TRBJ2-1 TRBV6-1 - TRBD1 CASSESVGTGLYEQFF TGTGCCAGCAGTGAAAGTGTCGGGACAGGGTTATATGAGCAGTTCTTC
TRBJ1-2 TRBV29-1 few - CSVGYFGIEGYTF TGCAGCGTAGGTTATTTTGGGATCGAGGGCTACACCTTC
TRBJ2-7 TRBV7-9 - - CASSGGDREQYF TGTGCCAGCAGCGGGGGGGACAGGGAGCAGTACTTC
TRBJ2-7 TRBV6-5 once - CASSPGSWAYEQYF TGTGCCAGCAGCCCCGGTTCGTGGGCCTACGAGCAGTACTTC
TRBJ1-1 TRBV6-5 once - CASSYGPLTEAFF TGTGCCAGCAGTTACGGGCCCCTCACTGAAGCTTTCTTT
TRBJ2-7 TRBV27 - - CASSPGRNEQYF TGTGCCAGCAGTCCAGGCAGAAACGAGCAGTACTTC